This T cell receptor beta chain appears in the sequencing data of a study of blood T cell repertoires in COVID-19. Overall study context: Samples came from the United States, Italy and Spain, spanning acute and convalescent COVID-19.

In the study's own analysis: From reference gene primer amplification, estimates of nucleated cell counts were derived. Clones were sequenced by immunoSEQ multiplex PCR, and TCRdb holds only the in-frame ones, with some missing. Clone size and V and J calls were adopted from that table, with D and trimming inferred from the DNA. This sample has tens of thousands of clones; 87% occur once, and the top ten carry roughly 3.4%. During active infection, Seattle patients enrolled and were then monitored through disease. This receptor was taken from a man aged 40-49 years with COVID-19, enrolled during active disease. Sequencing used peripheral blood.

As DNA, the CDR3 is TGTGCCAGCAGCGCGGGACGCCTCCTCTATGGCTACACCTTC. It encodes CASSAGRLLYGYTF. V is TRBV5-4 and J is TRBJ1-2; D perhaps matches TRBD1 (5 bases). The germline V and J ends were trimmed by 4 bases and 4 bases, with 14 bases remaining between them. Germline CDR1 and CDR2: SGHNT and YYREEE (reference sequence). The CDR3 runs to 14 residues.